This TCR beta chain appears in the sequencing data of a study of CD8 T cells in Susac syndrome. The sample holds one count of this clonotype. Its antigen is as yet unknown. A quantity of about 0.5 to 1 ug RNA underwent reverse transcription using random hexamers. One entry per CDR3 protein results from TCRdb running MiXCR on the immunoSEQ multiplex PCR reads. The table records about 83,000 distinct CDR3 sequences, 95% of them present only once. Study-wide results and limits: CD8+ clones in Susac expanded most in TEMRA cells and active patients.

FACS was used to enrich TEMRA cells, whereas the CD8+ and CD4+ T cells were obtained by negative isolation. The CDR3 length is 15 residues. V gave up 4 bases and J gave up 5 bases; unmatched junction bases: 5. Germline CDR1 reads LGHNA; CDR2 reads YNFKEQ. Sequencing was carried out using CD8+ T cells from PBMCs. The chain recombines TRBV4-2 with TRBJ2-7; 13 nucleotides align to TRBD2. This clonotype was sampled from a human donor with Susac syndrome. The CDR3 DNA sequence: TGTGCCAGCAGCCGGGGGACTAGCGGGATCCACGAGCAGTACTTC. Its protein product is CASSRGTSGIHEQYF.